The clone carrying this T cell receptor beta chain was recorded once. Its cognate antigen is unknown. The entry originates in a study of T cell responses to AZD1222 COVID-19 vaccine. Method: immunoSEQ multiplex PCR; TCRdb's copy keeps in-frame clones and lacks some. The table lists about 130,000 clones, around 90% of them singletons, with around 1.1% in the top ten. Study observations and caveats: Spike-specific TCR breadth and depth both grew after two AZD1222 doses. Across the whole spike, CD4 TCRs peaked at regions 160-218 and 743-854. Clonal diversity may have been underestimated in mostly white British donors.

V shed 0 bases and J shed 11 bases, with 19 bases lying between them. Germline-derived CDR1 and CDR2 are LGHDT and YNNKEL (reference sequence). The CDR3 has 16 residues. The TCR sequence derives from an adult who received the AZD1222 COVID-19 vaccine. This chain uses TRBV3-1 (or the pseudogene TRBV3-2) with TRBJ1-4, with D unresolved. This material consisted of peripheral blood, taken 28 days after the second AZD1222 dose. DNA for the CDR3: TGTGCCAGCAGCCAAGAGGGTTTATGCTTATGGTGGAAACTGTTTTTT. Translation: CASSQEGLCLWWKLFF.